Presented here are 30 T cell receptor beta chains from one specimen sequenced in a study of blood T cell repertoires in COVID-19. The protocol was immunoSEQ multiplex PCR, while the TCRdb copy is restricted to in-frame clones and leaves out a portion. The data contain some 250,000 clones, approximately 86% of them singletons. The sequencing sample was made of PBMCs or T cells enriched from blood (not recorded which). The receptor source for this set is a woman aged 40-49 years with acute COVID-19.

Here the CDR3 DNA reads TGTGCCAGCAGCGCGGAGGGCCCAGATACGCAGTATTTT. It specifies CASSAEGPDTQYF. This sequence joins TRBV7-3 and TRBJ2-3; maybe TRBD2 (6 bases). This CDR3 has 13 amino acids. Germline-derived CDR1 and CDR2 are SGHTA and FQGTGA. V lost 5 bases, J lost 4 bases, and 10 bases lay in between. Complete variable domain (other parts from reference TRBV7-3 and TRBJ2-3): GAGVSQTPSNKVTEKGKYVELRCDPISGHTALYWYRQSLGQGPEFLIYFQGTGAADDSGLPNDRFFAVRPEGSVSTLKIQRTERGDSAVYLCASSAEGPDTQYFGPGTRLTVL.

In its sample, this clone was seen a few times. The rearrangement joins TRBV7-9 to TRBJ1-1, with TRBD1 identical over 7 bases. The CDR3 consists of 13 residues. J was trimmed by 6 bases and V by 5 bases; bases with no gene match: 6. CDR1 is SEHNR and CDR2 is FQNEAQ in the germline V gene (reference sequence). CDR3 DNA: TGTGCCAGCAGCAACACAGGGGTGGCTGAAGCTTTCTTT. Amino acids: CASSNTGVAEAFF.

The rearrangement joins TRBV19 to TRBJ2-1; 13 nucleotides agree with TRBD2. Germline assignment: CDR1 LNHDA and CDR2 SQIVND (reference sequence). CDR3 length: 17 residues. V gave up 4 bases and J gave up 6 bases; unmatched junction bases: 9. CDR3 region: CASSTTGTSGTVNEQFF. Written as DNA, the CDR3 is TGTGCCAGTAGTACAACCGGGACTAGCGGGACCGTCAATGAGCAGTTCTTC.

This clone occurred a few times. The chain employs TRBV11-3 and TRBJ2-7, with 7 nucleotides matching TRBD2. The CDR3 runs 13 residues. Germline trimming cut 4 bases from V and 3 bases from J; bases unmatched to any gene: 3. Germline V gene data show CDR1 as SGHNT and CDR2 as YENEEA. DNA of the CDR3: TGTGCCAGCAGCTCCCAGCGGGGCTACGAGCAGTACTTC. It specifies CASSSQRGYEQYF.

The V gene is TRBV4-1, the J gene TRBJ1-4; 8 nucleotides agree with TRBD1. Germline V lookup: CDR1 MGHRA, CDR2 YSYEKL. The CDR3 has 16 residues. The V segment lost 0 bases and the J segment 2 bases; nucleotides outside the gene matches: 2. The CDR3 loop reads CASSQEAGGTNEKLFF. CDR3 coding DNA: TGCGCCAGCAGCCAAGAGGCAGGGGGCACTAATGAAAAACTGTTTTTT.

This CDR3 reads CATSRDRQGTPYEQYF. The CDR3 DNA is TGTGCCACCAGCAGAGATCGGCAGGGAACGCCCTACGAGCAGTACTTC. The V call is TRBV15, the J call TRBJ2-7, with a possible D match to TRBD1 (5 bases). CDR1 is LNHNV, CDR2 YYDKDF, per germline (reference sequence). V was clipped by 0 bases and J by 2 bases, with 14 bases between them. The CDR3 covers 16 residues.

CDR3 bases: TGTGCCAGCAGGGGGGGGTTCGATTCACCCCTCCACTTT. Protein sequence: CASRGGFDSPLHF. V and J are TRBV25-1 and TRBJ1-6, with a weak D call TRBD1 (5 bases). V was pared by 6 bases and J by 8 bases, with 11 bases between. The CDR3 spans 13 residues. Germline V gene data show CDR1 as MGHDK and CDR2 as SYGVNS.

This clone was detected only once. The chain joins TRBV29-1 to TRBJ2-3; tentatively, D is TRBD1 (5 bases). CDR1 is SQVTM, CDR2 ANQGSEA, per germline. The ends were cut back, 0 bases at V and 4 bases at J, with 17 bases in the middle. The length of the CDR3 is 16 residues. CDR3 residues: CSVEDPRRVSSDTQYF. Written as DNA, the CDR3 is TGCAGCGTTGAAGACCCTCGCAGGGTCAGTTCAGATACGCAGTATTTT.

The rearrangement joins TRBV27 to TRBJ2-7; D is possibly TRBD1 (6 bases). Per germline, CDR1 MNHEY and CDR2 SMNVEV (reference sequence). The CDR3 is 13 amino acids. The V gene lost 7 bases and the J gene lost 3 bases, with 13 bases spanning the gap. The CDR3 loop is CASKFQGNYEQYF. For the CDR3, the DNA is TGTGCCAGCAAATTTCAGGGGAACTACGAGCAGTACTTC.

The chain has TRBV11-3 and TRBJ1-2; 10 bases align to TRBD1. The CDR3 spans 13 residues. Germline loops: CDR1 SGHNT, CDR2 YENEEA. The trim removed 5 bases at V and 6 bases at J, leaving 3 bases unmatched. In DNA form, the CDR3 reads TGTGCCAGCAGCCATGGACAGGGGGATGGCTACACCTTC. Translation: CASSHGQGDGYTF.

The V and J genes are TRBV27 and TRBJ2-1; D might be TRBD2 (5 bases). The CDR3 spans 15 residues. CDR1 is MNHEY, CDR2 SMNVEV, per germline (reference sequence). Trimming stripped 2 bases from V and 0 bases from J, with 8 bases between. The DNA for the CDR3 is TGTGCCAGCAGTTTAACTAGAGACTCCTACAATGAGCAGTTCTTC. This sequence encodes CASSLTRDSYNEQFF.

The chain recombines TRBV6-1 with TRBJ2-7; 10 nucleotides align to TRBD2. Germline CDR1 reads MNHNS; CDR2 reads SASEGT. There are 15 residues in the CDR3. J lost 4 bases, V lost 3 bases, and 6 bases had no gene match. Here the CDR3 DNA reads TGTGCCAGCAGTGAGGCTAGCGGGAGTTCTTACGAGCAGTACTTC. Amino acids: CASSEASGSSYEQYF.

This sequence joins TRBV6-4 and TRBJ2-7, with 9 positions matching TRBD1. The CDR3 contains 17 residues. Germline V gene data show CDR1 as MRHNA and CDR2 as SNTAGT. With V trimmed by 0 bases and J by 2 bases, 8 bases remained unmatched. The CDR3 sequence: CASSDSRGQGVTYEQYF. For the CDR3, the DNA is TGTGCCAGCAGTGACTCCCGGGGACAGGGAGTTACCTACGAGCAGTACTTC.

In the case of this clone: Other DNA sequences in this specimen translate into the identical CDR3. The genes are TRBV19 and TRBJ1-2; 7 bases agree with TRBD1. Trimming at V came to 5 bases and at J to 4 bases, leaving 4 bases not matched to a gene. The length of the CDR3 is 13 residues. Germline lookup yields CDR1 LNHDA and CDR2 SQIVND (reference sequence). CDR3 protein: CASSPDRAYGYTF. The CDR3 DNA is TGTGCCAGTAGTCCCGACAGGGCCTATGGCTACACCTTC.

This clone has more than one count but fewer than ten. The rearrangement links TRBV5-1 to TRBJ2-5; 11 bases match TRBD2. The CDR3 loop spans 15 amino acids. Germline loops: CDR1 SGHRS, CDR2 YFSETQ. V shed 2 bases and J 5 bases; nucleotides not matched to a gene: 5. CDR3 sequence: CASSLLAGVDETQYF. Here the CDR3 DNA reads TGCGCCAGCAGCTTACTAGCGGGAGTAGACGAGACCCAGTACTTC.

Here the CDR3 reads CASSIGDRGNTIYF. In nucleotides, the CDR3 is TGTGCCAGTAGTATTGGGGACAGGGGAAACACCATATATTTT. The chain joins TRBV19 to TRBJ1-3; the match to TRBD1 covers 8 bases. CDR1 is LNHDA, CDR2 SQIVND, per germline (reference sequence). The CDR3 covers 14 residues. Trimming took 3 bases from V and 4 from J; bases not matched to a gene: 2.

The rearrangement joins TRBV7-6 to TRBJ2-5, with a possible D match to TRBD2 (6 bases). The CDR3 is made up of 14 amino acids. Germline V gene lookup returns CDR1 SGHVS and CDR2 FNYEAQ. V was shortened by 5 bases and J by 2 bases, with 12 bases between the two germline ends. The CDR3 reads CASSTAGHQETQYF. The DNA for the CDR3 is TGTGCCAGCAGCACAGCGGGCCATCAAGAGACCCAGTACTTC.

This clone was seen only once. The chain recombines TRBV19 with TRBJ2-3; TRBD2 matches at 16 bases. Trimming removed 4 bases from V and 3 bases from J; junction bases left unmatched: 7. The length of the CDR3 is 18 residues. In germline, CDR1 is LNHDA, CDR2 SQIVND (reference sequence). The CDR3 sequence: CASSTPSGLAGGTDTQYF. CDR3 in DNA: TGTGCCAGTAGTACCCCCTCGGGACTAGCGGGAGGGACAGATACGCAGTATTTT.

The J gene is TRBJ2-7, the V gene TRBV30; D may be TRBD1 (5 bases). The CDR3 runs to 13 residues. Germline V gene sequence: CDR1 GTSNPN, CDR2 SVGIG (reference sequence). V lost 3 bases and J lost 6, with 15 bases in between. The DNA for the CDR3 is TGTGCCTGGAGGGGCACAGGCTCGGGCGAGCAGTACTTC. This sequence encodes CAWRGTGSGEQYF.

The genes are TRBV9 and TRBJ2-1; 10 bases fit TRBD2. The CDR3 is made up of 16 amino acids. The ends lost 1 base at V and 4 bases at J; junction bases unmatched: 5. Germline values: CDR1 SGDLS, CDR2 YYNGEE. The CDR3 DNA sequence: TGTGCCAGCAGCGTAACCGGACTAGCGGCTTACAATGAGCAGTTCTTC. Translating it yields CASSVTGLAAYNEQFF.

The rearrangement links TRBV7-6 to TRBJ2-1; D might be TRBD2 (5 bases). Trimming took off 4 bases at V and 0 bases at J, with 13 bases between the two ends. In germline, CDR1 is SGHVS, CDR2 FNYEAQ. The CDR3 sequence is 16 residues long. This chain's CDR3 is CASSSSLSGSYNEQFF. CDR3 DNA sequence: TGTGCCAGCAGCTCATCCTTGAGCGGCTCCTACAATGAGCAGTTCTTC.

The chain has TRBV7-3 and TRBJ2-2; TRBD2 aligns across 8 bases. Per germline, CDR1 SGHTA and CDR2 FQGTGA. This CDR3 contains 16 residues. J lost 4 bases, V lost 5 bases, and 9 bases had no gene match. The DNA for the CDR3 is TGTGCCAGCAGCCTGCCGCGGGGGGCGGGCACCGGGGAGCTGTTTTTT. Residues: CASSLPRGAGTGELFF.

This clone has only one observation. The chain has TRBV5-1 and TRBJ1-6; 9 bases are a match to TRBD1. The CDR3 has 17 residues. The germline CDR1 and CDR2 sequences are SGHRS and YFSETQ. V shed 1 base, J shed 5 bases, and the junction held 7 bases outside the gene matches. The CDR3 loop is CASSLPGQGFHNSPLHF. CDR3 bases: TGCGCCAGCAGCTTGCCGGGACAGGGATTCCATAATTCACCCCTCCACTTT. Supplemented by reference TRBV5-1 and TRBJ1-6, the full variable domain reads KAGVTQTPRYLIKTRGQQVTLSCSPISGHRSVSWYQQTPGQGLQFLFEYFSETQRNKGNFPGRFSGRQFSNSRSEMNVSTLELGDSALYLCASSLPGQGFHNSPLHFGNGTRLTVT.

This clone turned up a few times. The CDR3 region has the DNA TGTGCCAGTAGGGACAGGGGGCGTATGACAGATACGCAGTATTTT. This codes for CASRDRGRMTDTQYF. The chain couples TRBV19 to TRBJ2-3; 11 nucleotides match TRBD1. Germline CDR1 is LNHDA and CDR2 is SQIVND (reference sequence). This CDR3 is built from 15 residues. The V segment lost 6 bases and the J segment 3 bases; nucleotides outside the gene matches: 5.

CDR3 nucleotide sequence: TGTGCCTGGAGTCCAGGGGGCTCGTATGGCTACACCTTC. Protein sequence: CAWSPGGSYGYTF. The chain links TRBV30 to TRBJ1-2; 8 nucleotides line up with TRBD1. Germline values: CDR1 GTSNPN, CDR2 SVGIG (reference sequence). The CDR3 spans 13 residues. Trimming cost V 2 bases and J 5 bases; bases outside gene matches: 4.

This chain connects TRBV10-1 to TRBJ2-1; D perhaps matches TRBD1 (5 bases). The CDR3 length is 14 residues. The V gene lost 9 bases and the J gene lost 3 bases, with 15 bases spanning the gap. The germline V gene has CDR1 WNHNN and CDR2 SYGVQD (reference sequence). CDR3 coding DNA: TGCGCCAGTTCCGACAGAAGAGACTACAATGAGCAGTTCTTC. This gives the protein CASSDRRDYNEQFF.

This clone has just one count. The V and J genes are TRBV4-1 and TRBJ1-1, with a possible D match to TRBD1 (5 bases). CDR3 length: 16 amino acids. CDR1 is MGHRA and CDR2 is YSYEKL in the germline V gene. Trimming removed 2 bases from V and 0 bases from J, with 13 bases in between. The CDR3 reads CASSQIDSALNTEAFF. The DNA for the CDR3 is TGCGCCAGCAGCCAAATCGACAGCGCCCTGAACACTGAAGCTTTCTTT.

The chain uses TRBV5-8 and TRBJ1-2; D unresolved. V was shortened by 0 bases and J by 2 bases, with 14 bases between the two germline ends. Germline V lookup: CDR1 SGHTS, CDR2 YDEGEE. This CDR3 has 16 amino acids. CDR3 bases: TGTGCCAGCAGCTTGGATGACGCGGGATCGAACTATGGCTACACCTTC. Translated: CASSLDDAGSNYGYTF.

Only a few counts were recorded for this clone. This sequence joins TRBV12-3 or TRBV12-4 and TRBJ2-1; D is possibly TRBD2 (5 bases). This CDR3 region has 13 residues. V lost 8 bases and J 4 bases, leaving 12 bases between the germline ends. The CDR3 DNA reads TGTGCCAGCTTCAAAGCGGCGTACAATGAGCAGTTCTTC. It encodes CASFKAAYNEQFF.

The chain recombines TRBV30 with TRBJ1-5, with D possibly TRBD1 on 5 matching bases. CDR1 and CDR2 (germline): GTSNPN, SVGIG (reference sequence). The CDR3 runs to 16 residues. The germline V and J ends were trimmed by 2 bases and 4 bases, with 18 bases remaining between them. CDR3 DNA: TGTGCCTGGAGTCAAGGGGTAGGAGTTGAGAATCAGCCCCAGCATTTT. Its protein product is CAWSQGVGVENQPQHF.